The clone carrying this TCR beta chain turned up a few times. Its antigen is undetermined. The data derive from a study of CD8+ T cells in alopecia areata. The overall study: Treated patients were given 5 to 10 mg oral tofacitinib twice daily. Study-level results: Scalp specimens additionally yield sequences from normal skin's resident alphabeta T cells. Elevated clonality characterized lesional scalp relative to normal scalp, particularly in alopecia totalis/universalis.

As the sequencing template, cDNA was produced by extracting RNA and reverse transcribing it. Clones were read by immunoSEQ multiplex PCR, and TCRdb kept only the in-frame ones, dropping some. Of about 98,000 clones listed, 35% to 50% are singletons. It was from alopecia areata patients that lesional scalp punch biopsies and peripheral blood were collected. J was trimmed by 5 bases and V by 4 bases; bases with no gene match: 10. The germline V gene has CDR1 SQVTM and CDR2 ANQGSEA. The CDR3 length is 14 residues. Sequencing was done on a sample of CD4+ T cells sorted from blood. This chain connects TRBV29-1 to TRBJ2-5; 7 positions match TRBD2. The clonotype comes from a human donor with alopecia areata. CDR3 DNA: TGCAGCGTTGGTTTAAACGGGAGGCGGGAGACCCAGTACTTC. Translating gives CSVGLNGRRETQYF.